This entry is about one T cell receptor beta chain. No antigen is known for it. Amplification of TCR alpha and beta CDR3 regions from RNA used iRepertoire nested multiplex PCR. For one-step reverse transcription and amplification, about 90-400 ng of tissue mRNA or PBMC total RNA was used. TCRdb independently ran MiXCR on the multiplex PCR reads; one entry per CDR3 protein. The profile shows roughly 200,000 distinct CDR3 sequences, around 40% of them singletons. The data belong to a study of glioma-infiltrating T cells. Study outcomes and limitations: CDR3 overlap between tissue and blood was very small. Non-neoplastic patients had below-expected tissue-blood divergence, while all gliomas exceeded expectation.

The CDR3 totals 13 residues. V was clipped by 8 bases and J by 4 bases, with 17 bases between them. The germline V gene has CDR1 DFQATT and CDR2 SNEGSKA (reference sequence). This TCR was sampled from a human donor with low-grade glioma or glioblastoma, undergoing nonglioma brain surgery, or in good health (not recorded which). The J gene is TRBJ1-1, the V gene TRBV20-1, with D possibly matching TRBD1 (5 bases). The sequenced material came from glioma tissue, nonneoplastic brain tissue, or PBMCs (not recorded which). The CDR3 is CSSRLQAPTEAFF. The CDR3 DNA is TGCAGTTCTCGATTACAGGCGCCCACTGAAGCTTTCTTT.